The sequence of this T cell receptor beta chain was determined in a study of cytomegalovirus exposure and HLA in healthy donors. Study-wide context: A subsequent analysis reported that the 110 or so validation repertoires were produced on the same platform that had also been used for the 550 to 750 first-cohort repertoires.

Study observations and caveats: Reported results showed that the classifier diagnosed cytomegalovirus status with high specificity and sensitivity. Altogether, about 160 TCR beta chains were recorded as cytomegalovirus-associated. According to a subsequent analysis, TCR clusters from the first cohort were inclined to appear together in the 120 or so validation repertoires.

The germline gives CDR1 SGDLS, CDR2 YYNGEE. The junction had 7 bases not matched to a gene; V was cut back by 4 bases and J by 0 bases. The length of the CDR3 is 17 residues. This table comes from immunoSEQ multiplex PCR, and its TCRdb copy is limited to in-frame clones, with some not included. The sample carries 250,000 to 300,000 clones, approximately 86% recorded once. This clone was seen a single time. What it binds is not known. The sequence derives from a woman aged 18-29 years in good health and CMV-seronegative. The V call is TRBV9, the J call TRBJ2-5; 12 nucleotides match TRBD2. Sequencing was performed on PBMCs. The CDR3 nucleotides read TGTGCCAGCAGCACACGACTAGCGGGGGCCTACCAAGAGACCCAGTACTTC. The encoded protein is CASSTRLAGAYQETQYF. Looking up the rest from reference TRBV9 and TRBJ2-5 gives the full variable domain: DSGVTQTPKHLITATGQRVTLRCSPRSGDLSVYWYQQSLDQGLQFLIQYYNGEERAKGNILERFSAQQFPDLHSELNLSSLELGDSALYFCASSTRLAGAYQETQYFGPGTRLLVL.